The entry below gives a single TCR beta chain sequence along with its context. Its recognized antigen is unknown. Per-base qualities were not stored, and no clone one base away is much larger. Its CDR3 holds 13 amino acids, cysteine through phenylalanine. Here the CDR3 DNA is all that survives: 39 bases in frame from base 1. Trimming takes 0 bases from V and 1 base from J, and the germline ends sit 4 bases apart. The germline V gene supplies CDR1 MNHEY and CDR2 SVGAGI. This specimen comes from a study of cytomegalovirus exposure and HLA in healthy donors (dated by TCRdb to the late 2010s). Turning to the overall study: According to a later analysis, one platform produced both the approximately 110 validation repertoires and the 730 or so repertoires of the first cohort. To predict cytomegalovirus infection status, the study combined high-throughput TCR immunosequencing, statistical association of individual TCRs with disease status, and machine learning. The study aimed to test whether signatures of past pathogen exposure could be identified by cataloging public T cell receptors. In addition to the first cohort of roughly 670 subjects, a separate validation cohort of 120 different subjects was used. Broad study findings and their caveats: The classifier was reported to diagnose cytomegalovirus status with high specificity and sensitivity in both the original and validation cohorts. The study listed around 160 TCR beta chains as associated with cytomegalovirus. According to the authors, the approach could potentially be generalized to other disease states and immunological phenotypes. A few of the identified cytomegalovirus-associated TCR beta chains were confirmed in vitro to be specific for cytomegalovirus antigens. Subsequent analysis determined that TCRs grouped into clusters in the first cohort also showed a tendency toward co-occurrence across the 120 or so validation repertoires, and 94% of cluster scores exceeded 0. While some public TCRs were present in many individuals, most TCR sequences turned up only very rarely across donors. A later analysis lacked HLA typing for the validation cohort, so it scored co-occurrence in that cohort across all 110 or so repertoires.

The library was made by the immunoSEQ multiplex PCR assay. For the original study's pipeline: To diagnose cytomegalovirus status from the catalog of TCR beta chain sequences, a statistical classification framework was built. Not all clones reach the TCRdb copy of this immuneACCESS table, which keeps in-frame sequences only. Checked studies attribute under half of the gap to unresolved V genes and leave the rest unexplained. The V and J calls and clone size were taken over from that table, and D and trimming were inferred from the DNA. The sample profile shows 120,000 or so clones; over 65% of them were found once. The leading ten clones occupy 2% to 2.5% of the sample. The donors belonged to the validation cohort of under 150 subjects, which was separate from the approximately 700-subject first cohort.

The rearranged chain carries TRBV6-5 and TRBJ2-7, with the D gene not clear enough to name. The TCR comes from a woman aged 25 to 39 in good health and CMV-seronegative. Sequences were obtained from PBMCs. CDR3 reads: CASSYSRSYEQYF. The sequenced DNA: TGTGCCAGCAGTTACTCGCGGTCCTACGAGCAGTACTTC.